This TCR beta chain was documented in a study of shared clonotypes between healthy human individuals. Findings and caveats of the study: Non-shared clonotypes were found to have lower generation probabilities than the clonotypes that were shared by all four of the sorted-subset donors. Naive CD4 clonotype sharing across a few donors was about 5%.

Terminally differentiated effector memory CD45RA+ cells were left out of the naive CD8 fraction, which was CD45RO-negative and positively selected for CCR7. Here immunoSEQ multiplex PCR was the method, and the copy in TCRdb shows in-frame clones only, minus some. This table has around 600,000 clones, 98% appearing once. Details on this clone: Its target is not known.

The CDR3 extends over 14 amino acids. CDR1 and CDR2 from the germline V gene are MNHEY and SMNVEV (reference sequence). Trimming took 0 bases from V and 5 from J, leaving 10 bases between them. The rearrangement uses TRBV27 and TRBJ2-5; no firm D call. The sample comprised naive CD8+ T cells sorted from blood. The receptor comes from a man younger than 40 in good health. The CDR3 loop reads CASSLSNLWETQYF. The CDR3 DNA sequence: TGTGCCAGCAGTTTATCAAACTTGTGGGAGACCCAGTACTTC.